One sample yielded the 25 T cell receptor beta chains listed below, sequenced in a study of cytomegalovirus exposure and HLA in healthy donors. The PCR ran on 60 Vbeta and 13 Jbeta primers. Some clones are missing from TCRdb's copy, which holds only in-frame ones; the method was immunoSEQ multiplex PCR. The table has 120,000 or so clones, over 80% seen once; the top ten hold about 20%. The source material was PBMCs. The receptors were gathered from a man younger than 35 in good health and CMV-seropositive.

The rearrangement joins TRBV2 to TRBJ2-5, with TRBD2 matching over 7 bases. The CDR3 spans 15 residues. The V gene's germline CDR1 is SNHLY and CDR2 FYNNEI. The V and J ends lost 10 bases and 2 bases, in that order; junction bases with no gene match: 13. CDR3 sequence (DNA): TGTGCCACCTCTGGGTCTAGCGGCGTACAAGAGACCCAGTACTTC. Translating it yields CATSGSSGVQETQYF.

This chain links TRBV5-1 with TRBJ1-1, with D possibly matching TRBD1 (6 bases). Trimming pared 5 bases from V and 7 bases from J, leaving 24 bases between. The CDR3 has 16 residues. Germline lookup yields CDR1 SGHRS and CDR2 YFSETQ. DNA for the CDR3: TGCGCCAGCAGGTCCCCCCTTCAGGGGAGGGGAGGTGAAGCTTTCTTT. This sequence encodes CASRSPLQGRGGEAFF. The full variable domain, completed using reference TRBV5-1 and TRBJ1-1, is KAGVTQTPRYLIKTRGQQVTLSCSPISGHRSVSWYQQTPGQGLQFLFEYFSETQRNKGNFPGRFSGRQFSNSRSEMNVSTLELGDSALYLCASRSPLQGRGGEAFFGQGTRLTVV.

The chain uses TRBV28 and TRBJ1-2; D not certain. There are 17 residues in the CDR3. Germline-derived CDR1 and CDR2 are MDHEN and SYDVKM. The germline V and J ends were trimmed by 6 bases and 4 bases, with 24 bases remaining between them. CDR3 loop: CASSYPDKGGLSYGYTF. The CDR3 DNA reads TGTGCCAGCAGCTACCCCGACAAAGGTGGCTTATCCTATGGCTACACCTTC.

The chain recombines TRBV5-1 with TRBJ1-3; D gene unclear. This CDR3 has 16 amino acids. V lost 0 bases to trimming and J lost 0 bases, with 10 bases between them. The germline gives CDR1 SGHRS, CDR2 YFSETQ. The CDR3 spells CASSLGEPRSGNTIYF. CDR3 DNA: TGCGCCAGCAGCTTGGGAGAGCCCCGCTCTGGAAACACCATATATTTT.

This chain uses TRBV4-1 with TRBJ1-2; D perhaps matches TRBD1 (5 bases). Germline V gene data show CDR1 as MGHRA and CDR2 as YSYEKL. The CDR3 length is 15 residues. V dropped 4 bases and J dropped 3 bases, with 15 bases sitting between them. The CDR3 nucleotides read TGCGCCAGCAGCCCGGAGCATCAGGGCTACTATGGCTACACCTTC. Protein sequence: CASSPEHQGYYGYTF.

The table lists this clone with a count of one. The chain couples TRBV19 to TRBJ2-1; D might be TRBD1 (5 bases). CDR1 and CDR2 (germline): LNHDA, SQIVND (reference sequence). CDR3 length: 15 residues. With 5 bases removed from V and 8 bases from J, the gap between germline ends came to 19 bases. The DNA of the CDR3 is TGTGCCAGTAGTTATTTATCGGCAGGGCTAGATGAGCAGTTCTTC. The encoded protein is CASSYLSAGLDEQFF.

CDR3 nucleotide sequence: TGTGCCAGCAATTCCGGGGAAGCCTACAATGAGCAGTTCTTC. Amino acids: CASNSGEAYNEQFF. V usage is TRBV27 and J usage is TRBJ2-1; TRBD2 might be the D (5 bases). The CDR3 is 14 amino acids. The V end was cut by 7 bases, the J end by 2 bases, with 12 bases between. Germline CDR1 reads MNHEY; CDR2 reads SMNVEV (reference sequence).

This chain uses TRBV5-1 with TRBJ1-3, with 7 bases matching TRBD1. The CDR3 has 17 residues. Germline values: CDR1 SGHRS, CDR2 YFSETQ. The V and J ends lost 5 bases and 0 bases, in that order; junction bases with no gene match: 11. The chain's CDR3 is CASREAYRGASGNTIYF. The CDR3 nucleotides read TGCGCCAGCAGGGAAGCCTACAGGGGAGCCTCTGGAAACACCATATATTTT.

The V call is TRBV4-2, the J call TRBJ2-3; 8 positions agree with TRBD2. The CDR3 spans 16 residues. Unmatched junction bases numbered 7, after V lost 4 bases and J lost 1 base. Germline V lookup: CDR1 LGHNA, CDR2 YNFKEQ. DNA for the CDR3: TGTGCCAGCAGCCCTGGGGATAGCGGGGGCACAGATACGCAGTATTTT. It translates to CASSPGDSGGTDTQYF.

V and J are TRBV15 and TRBJ2-1, with TRBD1 as a possible D gene (5 bases). The V end lost 4 bases, the J end lost 7 bases, and 8 bases lay between the germline ends. Germline CDR1 reads LNHNV; CDR2 reads YYDKDF (reference sequence). There are 12 residues in the CDR3. CDR3 coding DNA: TGTGCCACCAGCATGTCAGGGAATGAGCAGTTCTTC. The encoded protein is CATSMSGNEQFF.

The chain carries TRBV6-1 and TRBJ2-5, with 11 bases matching TRBD1. The J call may be wrong; the DNA end is better matched by TRBJ2-7. Germline assignment: CDR1 MNHNS and CDR2 SASEGT. This CDR3 has 14 residues. Here the CDR3 reads CASRPGQGAYEQYF. Here the CDR3 DNA reads TGTGCCAGCAGGCCGGGACAGGGGGCCTACGAGCAGTACTTC.

This clone was counted between two and nine times. This chain connects TRBV9 to TRBJ2-1; 7 nucleotides match TRBD1. With V trimmed by 4 bases and J by 0 bases, 19 bases remained unmatched. Germline assignment: CDR1 SGDLS and CDR2 YYNGEE. The CDR3 has 20 amino acids. CDR3 nucleotides: TGTGCCAGCAGCCAGGGTGAGGGACAGCTAAGAGTCAGCTCCTACAATGAGCAGTTCTTC. It codes for CASSQGEGQLRVSSYNEQFF.

This chain uses TRBV4-2 with TRBJ1-4; TRBD1 agrees at 8 bases. Germline loops: CDR1 LGHNA, CDR2 YNFKEQ. With V trimmed by 3 bases and J by 6 bases, 3 bases remained unmatched. The CDR3 covers 14 residues. The CDR3 DNA is TGTGCCAGCAGCCATCAGGGGGCAGATGAAAAACTGTTTTTT. It translates to CASSHQGADEKLFF.

The gene calls are TRBV19 and TRBJ1-2; 9 nucleotides agree with TRBD1. Germline CDR1 LNHDA, CDR2 SQIVND (reference sequence). The CDR3 has 16 residues. After removal of 8 bases from V and 1 base from J, the junction contained 11 bases not matched to a gene. Here the CDR3 reads CASDGTGRRNNYGYTF. The DNA of the CDR3 is TGTGCCAGTGACGGGACAGGGAGGAGAAATAACTATGGCTACACCTTC.

The CDR3 nucleotides read TGCGCCAGCAGTGAGGGCAGCAATCAGCCCCAGCATTTT. Protein product: CASSEGSNQPQHF. The V and J genes are TRBV10-2 and TRBJ1-5; the D is unclear. There are 13 residues in the CDR3. Trimming left V 2 bases short and J 1 base short, with 3 bases between. Per the germline V gene, CDR1 is WSHSY and CDR2 is SAAADI.

V is TRBV7-2 and J is TRBJ1-1, with D uncertain. Deletions cut 0 bases from V and 6 bases from J, with 17 bases between. The CDR3 spans 16 residues. CDR1 SGHTA and CDR2 FQGNSA come from the germline V gene. In nucleotides, the CDR3 is TGTGCCAGCAGCTTAGCCATGATCAACGAGTACTCTGAAGCTTTCTTT. This codes for CASSLAMINEYSEAFF.

The V and J genes are TRBV28 and TRBJ2-2; 8 nucleotides match TRBD2. Germline V gives CDR1 MDHEN, CDR2 SYDVKM. The CDR3 extends over 16 amino acids. Unmatched junction bases numbered 8, after V lost 7 bases and J lost 1 base. For the CDR3, the DNA is TGTGCCAGCACCAGCGGGGGAGAGTGGAACACCGGGGAGCTGTTTTTT. Translated: CASTSGGEWNTGELFF.

This chain joins TRBV4-2 and TRBJ2-1; 7 bases are a match to TRBD2. The germline CDR1 and CDR2 sequences are LGHNA and YNFKEQ. The CDR3 has 13 amino acids. Trimming took 5 bases from V and 8 from J; bases not matched to a gene: 6. Here the CDR3 DNA reads TGTGCCAGCAGCTATGGACTAGTTGATGAGCAGTTCTTC. The encoded protein is CASSYGLVDEQFF.

J is TRBJ2-7 and V is TRBV2; TRBD2 might be the D (6 bases). This CDR3 spans 13 amino acids. Trimming removed 5 bases from V and 7 bases from J, with 15 bases in between. In germline, CDR1 is SNHLY, CDR2 FYNNEI. The CDR3 bases are TGTGCCAGCAGTCCGGGAGCCGTGGATGAGCAGTACTTC. The encoded protein is CASSPGAVDEQYF.

This chain uses TRBV30 with TRBJ1-5, with D unresolved. Germline assignment: CDR1 GTSNPN and CDR2 SVGIG (reference sequence). The CDR3 spans 14 residues. V gave up 0 bases and J gave up 6 bases, with 12 bases separating them. CDR3 loop: CAWSVQTLLQPQHF. The CDR3 coding sequence is TGTGCCTGGAGTGTACAGACCCTCCTTCAGCCCCAGCATTTT.

The chain joins TRBV5-4 to TRBJ2-2; 9 bases are shared with TRBD2. Germline CDR1 is SGHNT and CDR2 is YYREEE (reference sequence). The CDR3 loop spans 18 amino acids. The trim removed 3 bases at V and 6 bases at J, leaving 15 bases unmatched. The CDR3 DNA follows: TGTGCCAGCAGCTCCCCAGTAGGGGCTAGCGGGGAATCCGGGGAGCTGTTTTTT. This sequence encodes CASSSPVGASGESGELFF.

The J gene is TRBJ2-1, the V gene TRBV7-3; D might be TRBD2 (5 bases). Germline loops: CDR1 SGHTA, CDR2 FQGTGA. V was cut by 5 bases and J by 0 bases, with 11 bases left in between. The CDR3 consists of 15 residues. The CDR3 region is CASSPSGSSYNEQFF. The CDR3 DNA follows: TGTGCCAGCAGCCCAAGCGGTAGCTCCTACAATGAGCAGTTCTTC. Drawing the rest from reference TRBV7-3 and TRBJ2-1, the complete variable domain is GAGVSQTPSNKVTEKGKYVELRCDPISGHTALYWYRQSLGQGPEFLIYFQGTGAADDSGLPNDRFFAVRPEGSVSTLKIQRTERGDSAVYLCASSPSGSSYNEQFFGPGTRLTVL.

V gene TRBV30 combines with J gene TRBJ2-5; 12 bases align to TRBD2. The CDR3 covers 15 residues. V trimming: 4 bases; J trimming: 5 bases; junction bases outside the gene matches: 8. Germline V gene data show CDR1 as GTSNPN and CDR2 as SVGIG (reference sequence). Written as DNA, the CDR3 is TGTGCCTGGACTAGCGGGGGGGCCTCGACGGAGACCCAGTACTTC. Protein product: CAWTSGGASTETQYF.

The chain links TRBV18 to TRBJ2-2; D gene ambiguous. Germline V gene lookup returns CDR1 KGHSH and CDR2 LQKENI. The CDR3 sequence is 16 residues long. The V and J ends lost 3 bases and 6 bases respectively, with 17 bases between them. The CDR3 sequence is CASSPPSPNVAGELFF. The CDR3 coding sequence is TGTGCCAGCTCACCCCCGTCGCCTAATGTAGCCGGGGAGCTGTTTTTT.

V gene TRBV5-3 combines with J gene TRBJ1-2; perhaps TRBD1 as D (6 bases). TRBV5-3 is reported as an ORF; its role is uncertain. The CDR3 spans 16 residues. V was cut by 1 base and J by 3 bases, with 16 bases left in between. CDR3 in amino acids: CARSLYSSRGHYGYTF. CDR3 DNA sequence: TGTGCCAGAAGCTTGTACTCATCCAGGGGCCACTATGGCTACACCTTC.